This T cell receptor (beta chain) was sequenced for a study of T cells in Graves' hyperthyroidism and ophthalmopathy. Findings of the study overall: From stable hyperthyroidism, ophthalmopathy was set apart by a 13 V-J model.

CDR3 size: 13 residues. The V end lost 1 base, the J end lost 0 bases, and 4 bases lay between the germline ends. In germline, CDR1 is LNHDA, CDR2 SQIVND (reference sequence). Amplified regions were TCR beta CDR3 sequences from RNA transcripts. TCR CDR3 underwent first-round RT-PCR with the HTBI primer set. TCRdb reprocessed the multiplex PCR reads with MiXCR, giving one entry per CDR3 protein. The sample shows a few hundred thousand distinct CDR3 sequences, less than 25% of them seen only once. At least ten counts were recorded for this clonotype. Its antigen is unidentified. This sequence joins TRBV19 and TRBJ2-7; D is ambiguous. The source is a man aged 18 to 30 with Graves' hyperthyroidism. Sequenced: blood. In DNA, the CDR3 is TGTGCCAGTAGTATAGTCAACTCCTACGAGCAGTACTTC. Translated, it gives CASSIVNSYEQYF.